Listed here are 32 T cell receptor beta chains from one sample, sequenced in a study of T cell responses to AZD1222 COVID-19 vaccine. Method: immunoSEQ multiplex PCR; TCRdb's copy keeps in-frame clones and lacks some. Of under 80,000 clones in the sample, 81% were seen once. Sequenced material: peripheral blood, taken 28 days after the second AZD1222 dose. These receptors were taken from an adult who received the AZD1222 COVID-19 vaccine.

The chain has TRBV5-4 and TRBJ1-2; 7 bases fit TRBD1. Germline trimming cut 0 bases from V and 4 bases from J; bases unmatched to any gene: 3. CDR1 and CDR2 (germline): SGHNT, YYREEE (reference sequence). This CDR3 spans 14 amino acids. CDR3 in DNA: TGTGCCAGCAGCTTGGTGGGACAGCGCTATGGCTACACCTTC. This codes for CASSLVGQRYGYTF.

The J gene is TRBJ2-1, the V gene TRBV4-1; possible D gene TRBD1, 6 bases. V was pared by 6 bases and J by 5 bases, with 14 bases between. CDR3 length: 14 amino acids. Germline CDR1 and CDR2: MGHRA and YSYEKL. This CDR3 reads CASRGWDTNNEQFF. The CDR3 nucleotides read TGCGCCAGCAGAGGCTGGGACACCAACAATGAGCAGTTCTTC.

This chain connects TRBV2 to TRBJ2-1, with 8 bases that match TRBD2. V dropped 6 bases and J dropped 8; count of bases not matched to a gene: 12. This CDR3 is built from 15 residues. Germline V gene sequence: CDR1 SNHLY, CDR2 FYNNEI. The CDR3 protein is CASRRTSGGGDEQFF. CDR3 coding DNA: TGTGCCAGCAGAAGAACTAGCGGAGGGGGGGATGAGCAGTTCTTC. The variable domain in full, with the rest retrieved from reference TRBV2 and TRBJ2-1, is EPEVTQTPSHQVTQMGQEVILRCVPISNHLYFYWYRQILGQKVEFLVSFYNNEISEKSEIFDDQFSVERPDGSNFTLKIRSTKLEDSAMYFCASRRTSGGGDEQFFGPGTRLTVL.

The chain uses TRBV5-1 and TRBJ1-1; unclear D gene. The V gene lost 0 bases and the J gene lost 1 base, with 7 bases spanning the gap. This CDR3 is 14 amino acids long. In germline, CDR1 is SGHRS, CDR2 YFSETQ. CDR3 nucleotide sequence: TGCGCCAGCAGCTTGGACAGCTCGAACACTGAAGCTTTCTTT. Protein product: CASSLDSSNTEAFF.

This chain connects TRBV2 to TRBJ1-2; TRBD1 matches 9 bases. The trim removed 2 bases at V and 0 bases at J, leaving 7 bases unmatched. The CDR3 length is 17 residues. The germline V gene has CDR1 SNHLY and CDR2 FYNNEI. CDR3 amino acids: CASSEIGTGRANYGYTF. CDR3 DNA sequence: TGTGCCAGCAGTGAAATAGGGACAGGGCGAGCTAACTATGGCTACACCTTC. Using reference TRBV2 and TRBJ1-2 for the parts outside the CDR3, the full variable domain is EPEVTQTPSHQVTQMGQEVILRCVPISNHLYFYWYRQILGQKVEFLVSFYNNEISEKSEIFDDQFSVERPDGSNFTLKIRSTKLEDSAMYFCASSEIGTGRANYGYTFGSGTRLTVV.

This chain uses TRBV3-1 (or the pseudogene TRBV3-2) with TRBJ2-1; TRBD2 matches 8 bases. The CDR3 runs to 16 residues. The germline CDR1 and CDR2 sequences are LGHDT and YNNKEL (reference sequence). After removal of 0 bases from V and 8 bases from J, the junction contained 9 bases not matched to a gene. The CDR3: CASSQDLGTSGDEQFF. The CDR3 region has the DNA TGTGCCAGCAGCCAAGATCTTGGAACTAGCGGCGATGAGCAGTTCTTC.

This chain connects TRBV9 to TRBJ1-5, with D unclear. Trimming cost V 0 bases and J 0 bases, with 7 bases left between them. Per the germline V gene, CDR1 is SGDLS and CDR2 is YYNGEE. The CDR3 loop spans 15 amino acids. In DNA, the CDR3 is TGTGCCAGCAGCGTAGATGGCAATAGCAATCAGCCCCAGCATTTT. Amino acids: CASSVDGNSNQPQHF.

The rearrangement joins TRBV5-1 to TRBJ1-1; D is uncertain. Trimming removed 5 bases at V and 1 base at J, with 15 bases between. This CDR3 spans 15 amino acids. The V gene's germline CDR1 is SGHRS and CDR2 YFSETQ. CDR3 region: CASSSVRRSNTEAFF. Here the CDR3 DNA reads TGCGCCAGCAGTAGTGTCAGGAGGTCGAACACTGAAGCTTTCTTT.

The chain recombines TRBV3-1 (or the pseudogene TRBV3-2) with TRBJ2-7; D may be TRBD1 (5 bases). V lost 0 bases, J lost 3 bases, and 15 bases lay in between. CDR3 size: 16 residues. Germline CDR1 reads LGHDT; CDR2 reads YNNKEL (reference sequence). The CDR3 bases are TGTGCCAGCAGCCAAGACCAGGCAGGGAAATACTACGAGCAGTACTTC. This sequence encodes CASSQDQAGKYYEQYF.

This rearrangement joins TRBV5-1 to TRBJ1-5; 9 nucleotides line up with TRBD1. CDR3 length: 15 residues. Germline V gene sequence: CDR1 SGHRS, CDR2 YFSETQ. V was pared by 4 bases and J by 2 bases, with 4 bases of the junction left unmatched. The DNA for the CDR3 is TGCGCCAGCAGCGAGGGACAGGGAGGCAATCAGCCCCAGCATTTT. This encodes CASSEGQGGNQPQHF. The complete variable domain, with remaining parts taken from reference TRBV5-1 and TRBJ1-5, reads KAGVTQTPRYLIKTRGQQVTLSCSPISGHRSVSWYQQTPGQGLQFLFEYFSETQRNKGNFPGRFSGRQFSNSRSEMNVSTLELGDSALYLCASSEGQGGNQPQHFGDGTRLSIL.

The chain carries TRBV27 and TRBJ2-4; 8 nucleotides align to TRBD1. Germline trimming cut 7 bases from V and 0 bases from J; bases unmatched to any gene: 5. The CDR3 totals 15 residues. Germline lookup yields CDR1 MNHEY and CDR2 SMNVEV (reference sequence). The CDR3 here is CASTPGGLAKNIQYF. DNA for the CDR3: TGTGCCAGCACTCCAGGGGGCTTAGCCAAAAACATTCAGTACTTC.

V is TRBV5-4 and J is TRBJ1-2, with a possible D match to TRBD1 (6 bases). V gave up 6 bases and J gave up 6 bases, with 18 bases separating them. CDR3 size: 14 residues. The germline gives CDR1 SGHNT, CDR2 YYREEE (reference sequence). CDR3 sequence (DNA): TGTGCCAGCATAAACCAGGGGCGAGGAGATGGCTACACCTTC. Protein product: CASINQGRGDGYTF.

This rearrangement joins TRBV7-2 to TRBJ1-1; the D gene is possibly TRBD1 (5 bases). In germline, CDR1 is SGHTA, CDR2 FQGNSA. Deletions cut 1 base from V and 1 base from J, with 10 bases between. The CDR3 sequence is 15 residues long. CDR3 DNA sequence: TGTGCCAGCAGCTTAGTGGGGGGATCGAACACTGAAGCTTTCTTT. Its protein product is CASSLVGGSNTEAFF.

This sequence joins TRBV30 and TRBJ2-5; D possibly uses TRBD1 or TRBD2 (5 bases each). CDR1 is GTSNPN and CDR2 is SVGIG in the germline V gene (reference sequence). CDR3 length: 13 amino acids. The V gene lost 2 bases and the J gene lost 5 bases, with 12 bases spanning the gap. CDR3 bases: TGTGCCTGGAGTAGAGGGACCACTGAGACCCAGTACTTC. It codes for CAWSRGTTETQYF. The full variable domain, its missing parts supplied by reference TRBV30 and TRBJ2-5, is SQTIHQWPATLVQPVGSPLSLECTVEGTSNPNLYWYRQAAGRGLQLLFYSVGIGQISSEVPQNLSASRPQDRQFILSSKKLLLSDSGFYLCAWSRGTTETQYFGPGTRLLVL.

The chain recombines TRBV30 with TRBJ2-7, with 7 bases matching TRBD2. The germline V gene has CDR1 GTSNPN and CDR2 SVGIG (reference sequence). This CDR3 spans 14 amino acids. With V trimmed by 0 bases and J by 6 bases, 8 bases remained unmatched. The CDR3 DNA sequence: TGTGCCTGGAGTGTACTCGAGAGCGGGGTCGAGCAGTACTTC. Translating it yields CAWSVLESGVEQYF.

The rearrangement links TRBV28 to TRBJ2-7, with a tentative D call TRBD2 (5 bases). The CDR3 is made up of 14 amino acids. Germline assignment: CDR1 MDHEN and CDR2 SYDVKM. Trimming removed 2 bases at V and 5 bases at J, with 13 bases between. This chain's CDR3 is CASSLGSSGHEQYF. The CDR3 coding sequence is TGTGCCAGCAGTTTAGGCAGCAGCGGCCACGAGCAGTACTTC. The entire variable domain, with the rest obtained from reference TRBV28 and TRBJ2-7, is as follows: DVKVTQSSRYLVKRTGEKVFLECVQDMDHENMFWYRQDPGLGLRLIYFSYDVKMKEKGDIPEGYSVSREKKERFSLILESASTNQTSMYLCASSLGSSGHEQYFGPGTRLTVT.

The chain has TRBV20-1 and TRBJ2-7; 14 bases agree with TRBD2. CDR1 is DFQATT and CDR2 is SNEGSKA in the germline V gene (reference sequence). With V trimmed by 3 bases and J by 4 bases, 11 bases remained unmatched. The CDR3 loop spans 17 amino acids. CDR3 sequence (DNA): TGCAGTGCTAGTGCGACTAGCGGGAGGGCCGGTGTATACGAGCAGTACTTC. It translates to CSASATSGRAGVYEQYF.

The chain has TRBV29-1 and TRBJ2-1; 9 nucleotides match TRBD1. V was clipped by 4 bases and J by 7 bases; unmatched bases: 8. This CDR3 has 14 residues. The V gene's germline CDR1 is SQVTM and CDR2 ANQGSEA. Written as DNA, the CDR3 is TGCAGCGTTGCTTCGCGACAGGGGGGGAATGAGCAGTTCTTC. It codes for CSVASRQGGNEQFF.

The chain has TRBV19 and TRBJ1-5, with 7 bases lining up with TRBD1. Trimming took 6 bases from V and 5 from J; bases not matched to a gene: 10. Per the germline V gene, CDR1 is LNHDA and CDR2 is SQIVND (reference sequence). The CDR3 is 15 amino acids. The CDR3 is CASRTTGSPYQPQHF. The CDR3 DNA reads as TGTGCCAGTAGGACGACAGGGTCGCCCTATCAGCCCCAGCATTTT.

This chain links TRBV30 with TRBJ1-5, with 7 bases aligning to TRBD1. The V gene end was trimmed by 1 base and the J gene end by 2 bases; junction bases not matched to a gene: 5. This CDR3 is built from 15 residues. Per germline, CDR1 GTSNPN and CDR2 SVGIG (reference sequence). The DNA of the CDR3 is TGTGCCTGGAGTGCGCTCGACAGGGGCAATCAGCCCCAGCATTTT. This sequence encodes CAWSALDRGNQPQHF.

The genes are TRBV12-5 and TRBJ2-5; D is possibly TRBD2 (5 bases). This CDR3 is 13 amino acids long. The germline V gene encodes CDR1 LGHNT and CDR2 FRNRAP. Trimming took 6 bases from V and 2 from J, leaving 10 bases between them. CDR3: CASGRRGQETQYF. The CDR3, as DNA: TGTGCTAGTGGCCGACGCGGGCAAGAGACCCAGTACTTC.

The sample holds a few counts of this clone. V is TRBV29-1 and J is TRBJ2-7; tentative D call: TRBD1 (5 bases). This CDR3 is built from 11 residues. Germline V gene data show CDR1 as SQVTM and CDR2 as ANQGSEA. Deletions cut 1 base from V and 11 bases from J, with 12 bases between. The CDR3 spells CSVEVAGNKYF. The CDR3 region has the DNA TGCAGCGTTGAAGTGGCAGGGAATAAGTACTTC.

The chain couples TRBV5-6 to TRBJ1-1; no reliable D call. With 0 bases removed from V and 4 bases from J, the gap between germline ends came to 7 bases. From germline, CDR1 is SGHDT and CDR2 YYEEEE. CDR3 length: 13 residues. The DNA of the CDR3 is TGTGCCAGCAGCTTGGGGATGGGCACTGAAGCTTTCTTT. Residues: CASSLGMGTEAFF.

The count of this clone is one. The V gene is TRBV29-1, the J gene TRBJ2-7, with TRBD2 identical over 10 bases. The CDR3 is 17 residues long. The V gene end was trimmed by 6 bases and the J gene end by 2 bases; junction bases not matched to a gene: 16. CDR1 SQVTM and CDR2 ANQGSEA come from the germline V gene. The CDR3 DNA reads as TGCAGCGTCTCGGGGAGTCTAGCGGGAGTTAATGCCTACGAGCAGTACTTC. Translating it yields CSVSGSLAGVNAYEQYF.

This clone was seen only a few times. The CDR3 coding sequence is TGTGCCAGCAGCTTCGCGGCCTCGAGCTCTGGAAACACCATATATTTT. It is translated as CASSFAASSSGNTIYF. The gene calls are TRBV5-6 and TRBJ1-3; D is uncertain. Germline CDR1 and CDR2: SGHDT and YYEEEE. This CDR3 has 16 amino acids. Trimming shortened V by 2 bases and J by 0 bases, and 12 bases separated the two germline ends.

The V and J genes are TRBV30 and TRBJ1-4; D gene unclear. The V end lost 6 bases, the J end lost 8 bases, and 13 bases lay between the germline ends. The germline CDR1 and CDR2 sequences are GTSNPN and SVGIG (reference sequence). This CDR3 is built from 12 residues. The CDR3 bases are TGTGCCTGCCATTCAAGTGCCGAAAAACTGTTTTTT. Amino acid sequence: CACHSSAEKLFF. Combining the CDR3 with reference TRBV30 and TRBJ1-4 gives the whole variable domain SQTIHQWPATLVQPVGSPLSLECTVEGTSNPNLYWYRQAAGRGLQLLFYSVGIGQISSEVPQNLSASRPQDRQFILSSKKLLLSDSGFYLCACHSSAEKLFFGSGTQLSVL.

The V gene is TRBV12-3 or TRBV12-4, the J gene TRBJ1-6, with D maybe TRBD1 (5 bases). The CDR3 has 13 residues. The ends were cut back, 3 bases at V and 5 bases at J, with 5 bases in the middle. This CDR3 reads CASSLTDNSPLHF. In nucleotides, the CDR3 is TGTGCCAGCAGTTTGACAGATAATTCACCCCTCCACTTT.

The chain recombines TRBV6-5 with TRBJ2-1; 13 positions agree with TRBD2. V shed 5 bases, J shed 15 bases, and the junction held 4 bases outside the gene matches. CDR3 length equals 12 residues. Per the germline V gene, CDR1 is MNHEY and CDR2 is SVGAGI. CDR3 DNA sequence: TGTGCCAGCAGTACCGGGACTAGCGGGGCGTTCTTC. It codes for CASSTGTSGAFF.

The chain carries TRBV10-3 and TRBJ1-2; 7 bases fit TRBD1. CDR3 size: 14 residues. V lost 2 bases and J lost 8; bases outside the gene matches: 8. Germline-derived CDR1 and CDR2 are ENHRY and SYGVKD. CDR3 region: CAISETGEVEGYTF. In DNA form, the CDR3 reads TGTGCCATCAGTGAGACAGGGGAAGTTGAAGGCTACACCTTC.

The V gene is TRBV19, the J gene TRBJ2-5, with TRBD1 matching 10 bases. CDR1 and CDR2 from the germline V gene are LNHDA and SQIVND (reference sequence). This CDR3 is 15 amino acids long. Trimming cost V 4 bases and J 3 bases; bases outside gene matches: 5. CDR3 DNA sequence: TGTGCCAGTAGTACCCTGGGACAGGGGAAAGAGACCCAGTACTTC. This gives the protein CASSTLGQGKETQYF.

J is TRBJ1-6 and V is TRBV7-3, with unresolved D. CDR3 length: 15 amino acids. Germline V gives CDR1 SGHTA, CDR2 FQGTGA. The germline V and J ends were trimmed by 1 base and 7 bases, with 11 bases remaining between them. The CDR3 here is CASSLNPGRNSPLHF. The CDR3 DNA is TGTGCCAGCAGCTTAAACCCCGGGCGGAATTCACCCCTCCACTTT.

The chain links TRBV19 to TRBJ1-6; 7 nucleotides align to TRBD1. Trimming took 5 bases from V and 9 from J; bases not matched to a gene: 4. Germline V CDR1 and CDR2: LNHDA, SQIVND (reference sequence). CDR3 length equals 13 residues. CDR3 sequence reads: CASSEQGTSPLHF. In DNA, the CDR3 is TGTGCCAGTAGTGAACAGGGGACTTCACCCCTCCACTTT.